This T cell receptor beta chain was observed in a study of cytomegalovirus exposure and HLA in healthy donors (dated 2017 in TCRdb). Regarding the complete study: According to an earlier analysis of around 600 of the donors, about 170 million T cells yielded 100 million or so unique TCR beta sequences and around 280 Gb of sequence data. To predict cytomegalovirus infection status, the study combined high-throughput TCR immunosequencing, statistical association of individual TCRs with disease status, and machine learning. Among about 390 genotyped donors of the cohort, an average of around 240,000 unique TCR beta nucleotide sequences were sequenced per donor, around a sixth of them non-productive. The genetic ancestry cluster associated with self-reported Caucasian donors included about 84% of the roughly 380 genotyped donors. The study used immunosequencing to profile the T cell repertoires of hundreds of subjects and linked those repertoires to cytomegalovirus serostatus. An early release that covered about 600 HLA-typed donors contained about 300 gigabases of sequencing data and tens of millions of unique TCR sequences. All discovery cohort repertoires had been generated using a single sequencing platform. In a later genetic analysis, genome-wide SNP genotypes for 398 of the 666 donors were used, and that subset was treated as a discovery cohort. An earlier analysis of fewer than 750 of the donors used high-throughput TCR beta sequencing to judge whether each TCR beta V gene segment behaved as functional or pseudogenic. Typing coverage varied by locus: 629-630 donors for A, B, C, DRB1 and DQB1; approximately 500 for DQA1; nearly 610 for DPA1; around 450 for DPB1. The aim of the study was to test whether cataloging public T cell receptors could identify signatures of past pathogen exposure. In a later analysis, previously published TCR beta repertoires from about 670 donors were re-analyzed and high-resolution HLA genotyping was added so that TCR occurrence patterns could be studied. Along with the roughly 710-subject first cohort, a separate validation cohort of about 110 different subjects was used. Roughly five DR-DQ haplotypes were handled as single units for association and clustering because linkage in the cohort was strong. HLA typing covered class I and class II loci at four-digit resolution. Alongside the repertoire data, information on donor age, sex, ethnicity and CMV serostatus was compiled. In the later analysis, no new phenotypic data were used to find candidate immune exposures; instead, reliance was placed on TCR beta sequences and their occurrence across donors. Findings and caveats that apply to the study as a whole: In a later analysis, the rate of TCR association differed among HLA loci, with DRB1 alleles having the most associated TCRs and HLA-C alleles having the fewest. A later analysis reported that several top co-occurrence clusters appeared linked to parvovirus B19, influenza, CMV and Epstein-Barr virus. In an earlier analysis of around 600 of the donors, most TCR beta V segments were observed in productive rearrangements about 87% or about 30% of the time, broadly matching IMGT annotations. In the study, about 150 TCR beta chains were listed as associated with cytomegalovirus. Most TCR sequences were observed very rarely across donors, whereas some public TCRs were present in many individuals. At a false discovery rate of 0.05, a later analysis linked around 15,000 TCR beta sequences to specific HLA alleles. A later genetic analysis associated a missense DCLRE1C variant with V-gene and J-gene trimming of TCR beta chains, and an independent cohort replicated the association. Correlated functional status among segregating V segments might reflect linkage disequilibrium, but an unknown experimental factor could not be ruled out. The cohort was sequenced for TCR beta chains only, and without alpha or paired-chain data the features that could be detected were limited. The authors suggested that the approach could potentially be extended to other disease states and immunological phenotypes. Because HLA typing was unavailable for some donors at each locus, only the typed subset was used in association tests. A group of highly shared sequence variants was considered likely to be a technical artifact of the sequencing pipeline. Sequencing depth was assumed to be roughly uniform across donors in the presence/absence analyses, though that assumption may not hold. In vitro tests confirmed that a few of the cytomegalovirus-associated TCR beta chains recognize cytomegalovirus antigens. For the cohort, immune exposure information was limited to CMV serostatus. Because counts were too low, some 16 rarely observed V segments, including chromosome 9 orphons, were excluded from the earlier analysis of fewer than 650 of the donors. A later analysis found that HLA-associated TCR beta chains were more clonally expanded and had lower generation probabilities than equally common non-associated chains. A further reported finding was that TCR beta sequences accurately predicted the HLA-A and HLA-B alleles for most subjects in the first cohort. According to a later genetic analysis, donors in an Asian-associated ancestry cluster had fewer N-insertions in productive TCRs than the roughly 670-donor mean. When HLA alleles, especially DR and DQ, strongly co-occurred, attributing TCR associations to individual alleles was difficult. Cytomegalovirus status was reported to be diagnosed by the classifier with high specificity and sensitivity in both the original and validation cohorts. According to a later analysis, most CMV-associated TCR beta chains appeared to be HLA-restricted, and the HLA associations seemed to be driven largely by CMV exposure.

The cohort comprised approximately 700 healthy bone marrow donors. All cohort members were sampled while nominally healthy, although unrecorded immune exposures were likely present. The donor was CMV seronegative and was included in the group of hundreds of seronegative cohort members. Each donor provided a peripheral blood sample, and peripheral blood mononuclear cells were used for TCR beta sequencing. The Qiagen DNeasy Blood Extraction Kit was used to extract genomic DNA from the blood cell samples. On this clone: There is no known antigen for this receptor. Base quality data are lacking; no much larger clone is found one base away.

To prepare the library, the immunoSEQ multiplex PCR assay was applied. A mixture of 60 forward primers for TCR Vbeta segments and 13 reverse primers for TCR Jbeta segments was used in the multiplex PCR. The CDR3 region of rearranged TCR beta genes was amplified from genomic DNA with a multiplex PCR assay. The amplified TCR beta libraries were sequenced on the Illumina HiSeq System as 87-base-pair reads. The original methods were these. In a later analysis, some 80 million unique TCR beta chains were counted across the 500 to 850 repertoires, and roughly 11 million of these chains were shared by at least two donors. A nearest-neighbor algorithm error-corrected the raw reads and collapsed the reads into unique sequences, merging closely related sequences to remove PCR and sequencing errors. Alignment of CDR3 sequences to IMGT reference sequences was used to assign V, D and J gene segments. Each retained sequence needed at least a six-nucleotide match to both a V gene segment and a J gene segment. A rearrangement counted as productive if the CDR3 had no stop codons and remained in frame with V and J, and every other rearrangement counted as non-productive. CDR3 was defined according to IMGT convention as the region running from the second conserved V-encoded cysteine to the conserved J-encoded phenylalanine. The earlier analysis of 500 to 750 of the donors excluded any sequence lacking an unambiguous match to a single V gene segment. In an earlier analysis of approximately 590 of the donors, V segments were called functional above 56.7% productive rearrangements and were called segregating when the between-donor standard deviation exceeded 5%. A statistical classification framework was developed to diagnose cytomegalovirus status using the catalog of TCR beta chain sequences. In a later analysis, V and J genes were assigned by comparing TCR nucleotide sequences against IMGT/GENE-DB human TR gene sequences. In a later analysis, CDR3 sequences and most-parsimonious VDJ recombination scenarios were assigned using the TCRdist pipeline. In a later analysis, each TCR beta chain was defined by its CDR3 amino acid sequence together with its V-gene family, and reads without a unique V-gene family were excluded. As a way to deal with suspected cross-contamination and a sequencing artifact, a later analysis dropped 592 nucleotide sequences that were highly shared and had low generation probability. In a later analysis, a clonal expansion index for each public chain was calculated from normalized within-repertoire ranks of inferred template counts. In a later analysis, generation probabilities were computed using a VDJ recombination model fitted to out-of-frame rearrangements, and the results were checked against IGoR. In a later analysis, TCR-TCR, TCR-HLA and TCR-CMV co-occurrence was scored with hypergeometric tests, and a repertoire-size bias correction was applied to TCR pairs. A later analysis estimated false discovery rates by permuting HLA or CMV assignments 20 times. In a later analysis, co-occurring TCRs were grouped using DBSCAN, with TCRdist sequence similarity added in when clustering inside HLA-allele-positive subsets. For co-occurrence clustering, repertoires with fewer than 30,000 or more than 120,000 public chains were excluded, along with five repertoires with anomalous nucleotide sharing. Drawn from immuneACCESS, this table holds only the in-frame rearrangements with V and J called that TCRdb kept. Clones are partly lost; checked studies trace under half to an unresolved V gene and leave the rest unexplained. Clone size and the V and J calls come from that table; the DNA yielded D and trimming. Counted in this sample were around 280,000 clones; about 90% of them appeared once. About 2.3% of the sample belongs to the ten largest clones.

This TCR came from a woman between 18 and 29 years old in good health and CMV-seronegative. The sequenced sample consisted of PBMCs.

CDR3 region: CASRGQEYSYEQYF. The nucleotide sequence is given as TGCGCCAGCAGGGGACAGGAGTACTCCTACGAGCAGTACTTC. The rearrangement joined TRBV10-2 to TRBJ2-7, with 8 bases matching TRBD1. Per the germline V gene, WSHSY is the CDR1 and SAAADI is the CDR2. After removal of 6 bases from V and 0 bases from J, the junction retains 4 bases not matched to a gene. The CDR3, cysteine through phenylalanine, is 14 amino acids long. The read is trimmed to its CDR3 DNA, 42 bases read in frame from base 1.